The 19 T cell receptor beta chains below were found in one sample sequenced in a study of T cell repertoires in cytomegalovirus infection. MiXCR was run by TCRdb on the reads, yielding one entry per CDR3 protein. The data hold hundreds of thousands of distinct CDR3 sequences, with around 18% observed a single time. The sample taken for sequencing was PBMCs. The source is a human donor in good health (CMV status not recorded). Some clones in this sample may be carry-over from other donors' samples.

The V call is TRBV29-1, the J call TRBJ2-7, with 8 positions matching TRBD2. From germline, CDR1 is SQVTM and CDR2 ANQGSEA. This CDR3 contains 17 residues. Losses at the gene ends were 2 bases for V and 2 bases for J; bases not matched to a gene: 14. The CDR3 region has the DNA TGCAGCGTTGAACTCCCCCCGGGGGGGGGATCAGCCTACGAGCAGTACTTC. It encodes CSVELPPGGGSAYEQYF.

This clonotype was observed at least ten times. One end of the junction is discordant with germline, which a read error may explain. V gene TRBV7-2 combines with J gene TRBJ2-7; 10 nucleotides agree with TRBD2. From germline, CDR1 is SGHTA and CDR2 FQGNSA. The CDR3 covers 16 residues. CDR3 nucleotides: TGTGCCAGCAGCTTACGGGGGGGCACTAGCGGGATTCCCATGGACTTC. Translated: CASSLRGGTSGIPMDF. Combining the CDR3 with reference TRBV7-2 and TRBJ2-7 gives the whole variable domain GAGVSQSPSNKVTEKGKDVELRCDPISGHTALYWYRQSLGQGLEFLIYFQGNSAPDKSGLPSDRFSAERTGGSVSTLTIQRTQQEDSAVYLCASSLRGGTSGIPMDFGPGTRLTVT.

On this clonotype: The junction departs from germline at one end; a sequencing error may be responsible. In DNA form, the CDR3 reads TGTGTCAGCTCACCACGGGAATACAGTCTCTATGGCTACACCTTC. This codes for CVSSPREYSLYGYTF. The chain employs TRBV18 and TRBJ1-2; D is ambiguous. CDR1 is KGHSH, CDR2 LQKENI, per germline. CDR3 length: 15 amino acids.

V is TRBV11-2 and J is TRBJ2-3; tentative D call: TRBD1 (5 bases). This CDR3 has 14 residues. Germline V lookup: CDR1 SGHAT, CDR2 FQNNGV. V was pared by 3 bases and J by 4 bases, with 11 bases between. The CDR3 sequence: CASSFNTGPDTQYF. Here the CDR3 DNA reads TGTGCCAGCAGCTTTAACACAGGTCCAGATACGCAGTATTTT.

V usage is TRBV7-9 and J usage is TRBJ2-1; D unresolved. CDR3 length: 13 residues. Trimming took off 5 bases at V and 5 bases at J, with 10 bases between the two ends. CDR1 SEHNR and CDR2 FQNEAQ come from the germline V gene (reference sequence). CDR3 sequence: CASSPMGHNEQFF. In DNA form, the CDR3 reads TGTGCCAGCAGCCCCATGGGTCACAATGAGCAGTTCTTC.

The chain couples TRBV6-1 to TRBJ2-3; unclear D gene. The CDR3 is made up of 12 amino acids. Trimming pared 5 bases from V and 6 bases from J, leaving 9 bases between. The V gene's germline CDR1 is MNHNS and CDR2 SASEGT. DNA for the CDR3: TGTGCCAGCAGTACCCCCACTGATACGCAGTATTTT. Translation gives CASSTPTDTQYF.

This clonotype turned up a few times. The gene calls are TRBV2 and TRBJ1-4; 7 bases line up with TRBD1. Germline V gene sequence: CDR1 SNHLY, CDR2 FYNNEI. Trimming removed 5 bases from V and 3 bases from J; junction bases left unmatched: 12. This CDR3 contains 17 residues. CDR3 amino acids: CASSRTEGALANEKLFF. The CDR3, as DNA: TGTGCCAGCAGTCGAACGGAGGGGGCTTTGGCTAATGAAAAACTGTTTTTT.

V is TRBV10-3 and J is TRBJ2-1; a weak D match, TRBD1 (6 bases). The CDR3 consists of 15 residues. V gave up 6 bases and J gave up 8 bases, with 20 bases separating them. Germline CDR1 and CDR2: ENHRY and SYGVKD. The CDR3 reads CAIRTPGTQNHEQFF. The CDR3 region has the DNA TGTGCCATCAGGACTCCCGGGACACAGAACCATGAGCAGTTCTTC.

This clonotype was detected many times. CDR3 sequence: CASSPISPESEAFF. CDR3 DNA: TGTGCCAGCAGCCCTATCAGCCCAGAGAGTGAAGCTTTCTTT. This chain connects TRBV7-2 to TRBJ1-1, with D unresolved. V was cut by 5 bases and J by 7 bases, with 17 bases left in between. This CDR3 is 14 amino acids long. CDR1 and CDR2 (germline): SGHTA, FQGNSA. The full variable domain, in which reference TRBV7-2 and TRBJ1-1 provide the parts outside the CDR3, is GAGVSQSPSNKVTEKGKDVELRCDPISGHTALYWYRQSLGQGLEFLIYFQGNSAPDKSGLPSDRFSAERTGGSVSTLTIQRTQQEDSAVYLCASSPISPESEAFFGQGTRLTVV.

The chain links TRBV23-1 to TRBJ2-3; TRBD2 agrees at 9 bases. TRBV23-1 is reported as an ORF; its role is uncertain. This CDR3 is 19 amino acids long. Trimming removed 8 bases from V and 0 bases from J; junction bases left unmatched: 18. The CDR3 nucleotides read TGCGCCAGCCCGTTAGTAGAGTCTAGCGGGGACCTTAGCACAGATACGCAGTATTTT. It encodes CASPLVESSGDLSTDTQYF.

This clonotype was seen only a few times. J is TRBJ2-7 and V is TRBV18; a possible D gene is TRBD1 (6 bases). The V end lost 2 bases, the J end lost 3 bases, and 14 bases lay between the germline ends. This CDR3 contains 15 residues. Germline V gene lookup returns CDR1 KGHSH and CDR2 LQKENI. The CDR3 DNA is TGTGCCAGCTCACCAAGTCGACAGGCAGACTACGAGCAGTACTTC. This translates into CASSPSRQADYEQYF.

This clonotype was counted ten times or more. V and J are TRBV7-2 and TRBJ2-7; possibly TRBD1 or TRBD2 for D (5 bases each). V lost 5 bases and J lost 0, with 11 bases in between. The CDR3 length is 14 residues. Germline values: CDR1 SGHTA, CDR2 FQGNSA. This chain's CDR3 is CASSPMGVSYEQYF. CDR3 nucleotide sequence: TGTGCCAGCAGCCCCATGGGGGTCTCCTACGAGCAGTACTTC.

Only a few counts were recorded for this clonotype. CDR3 nucleotide sequence: TGTGCCAGCAGCCCTTACTCGGGGTACGAGCAGTACTTC. This encodes CASSPYSGYEQYF. The chain employs TRBV27 and TRBJ2-7, with D perhaps matching TRBD2 (5 bases). Per the germline V gene, CDR1 is MNHEY and CDR2 is SMNVEV (reference sequence). The V and J ends lost 6 bases and 4 bases respectively, with 13 bases between them. This CDR3 has 13 amino acids.

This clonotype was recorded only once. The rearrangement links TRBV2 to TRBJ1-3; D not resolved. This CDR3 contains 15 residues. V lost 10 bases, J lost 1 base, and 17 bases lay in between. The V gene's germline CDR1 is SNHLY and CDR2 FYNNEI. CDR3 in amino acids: CATSRSVFSGNTIYF. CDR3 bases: TGTGCCACATCAAGATCGGTTTTTTCTGGAAACACCATATATTTT.

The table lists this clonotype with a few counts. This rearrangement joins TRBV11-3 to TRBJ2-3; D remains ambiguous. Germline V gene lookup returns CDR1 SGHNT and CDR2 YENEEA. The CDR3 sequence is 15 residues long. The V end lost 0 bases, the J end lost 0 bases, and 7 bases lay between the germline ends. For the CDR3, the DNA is TGTGCCAGCAGCTTAGAGGCAACTAGCACAGATACGCAGTATTTT. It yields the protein CASSLEATSTDTQYF.

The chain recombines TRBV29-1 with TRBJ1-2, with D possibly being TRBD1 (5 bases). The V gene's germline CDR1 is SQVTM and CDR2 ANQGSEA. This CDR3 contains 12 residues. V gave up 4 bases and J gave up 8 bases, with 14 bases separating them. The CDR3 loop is CSVGQTSTGYTF. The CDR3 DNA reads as TGCAGCGTTGGACAGACTTCTACGGGCTACACCTTC.

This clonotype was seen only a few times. For the CDR3, the DNA is TGTGCCAGCAGCCAAAAGACAGGGTTGCCTGGAAACACCATATATTTT. It is translated as CASSQKTGLPGNTIYF. V gene TRBV5-3 combines with J gene TRBJ1-3; the match to TRBD1 covers 7 bases. TRBV5-3 falls under the ORF class, with uncertain function. J was trimmed by 2 bases and V by 8 bases; bases with no gene match: 13. CDR3 size: 16 residues.

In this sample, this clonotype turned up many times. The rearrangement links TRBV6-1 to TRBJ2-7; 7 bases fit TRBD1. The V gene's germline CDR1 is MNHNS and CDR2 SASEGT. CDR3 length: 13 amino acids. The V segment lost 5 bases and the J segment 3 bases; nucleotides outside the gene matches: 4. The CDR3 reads CASSLRDSYEQYF. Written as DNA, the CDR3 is TGTGCCAGCAGTCTACGGGACAGCTACGAGCAGTACTTC.

CDR3 DNA sequence: TGTGCCAGCAGTCCGACCCTCGGGCCCACTGAAGCTTTCTTT. This encodes CASSPTLGPTEAFF. V and J are TRBV2 and TRBJ1-1; unclear D gene. The CDR3 loop spans 14 amino acids. Germline V gene data show CDR1 as SNHLY and CDR2 as FYNNEI. Trimming took 5 bases from V and 4 from J, leaving 14 bases between them.